A selection of T cell receptor beta chains follows, all from one sample in a study of T cells after yellow fever vaccination. TCRdb used MiXCR to reprocess the 5' RACE reads, holding one entry per CDR3 protein. The sample holds hundreds of thousands of distinct CDR3 sequences, approximately 9% seen once. The input for sequencing was PBMCs, taken on the day of the first yellow fever vaccination. The source is a young man who received the YFV17D yellow fever vaccine. CDR3s include the opening cysteine and the closing phenylalanine or tryptophan. A D gene is named only where the DNA matches it firmly. Rows give clone size only sometimes, using once, few, many, or a class for an expanded clone.

CDR3aa	j_gene	abundance	d_gene	v_gene
CASSSRTVNTEAFF	TRBJ1-1	-	-	TRBV5-6
CSVAPREYGYTF	TRBJ1-2	few	-	TRBV29-1
CASSLGGTLYTEAFF	TRBJ1-1	-	-	TRBV7-8
CASSLREYTEAFF	TRBJ1-1	-	-	TRBV12-3/TRBV12-4
CASSVTLPPGLVSNEQFF	TRBJ2-1	few	TRBD2	TRBV6-1
CASTSVVAGGRTQYF	TRBJ2-3	many	TRBD2	TRBV3-1
CASSRGQQNEKLFF	TRBJ1-4	many	TRBD1	TRBV7-9
CATSEYGEAFF	TRBJ1-1	-	-	TRBV24-1
CASSLASSTGNEKLFF	TRBJ1-4	many	-	TRBV12-3/TRBV12-4
CASSTSGGFDTQYF	TRBJ2-3	few	TRBD2	TRBV7-3
CASSQRSGYEQYF	TRBJ2-7	few	-	TRBV6-1
CASSFKQTDTQYF	TRBJ2-3	-	-	TRBV5-1
CASSQRGSSDTEAFF	TRBJ1-1	few	-	TRBV11-2
CATSDGLAGKGNEQFF	TRBJ2-1	few	TRBD2	TRBV24-1